This T cell receptor beta chain emerged from a study of T cell responses to AZD1222 COVID-19 vaccine. General study findings and limits: Spike-specific TCR repertoires showed rising breadth and depth after two AZD1222 doses.

Repertoires were generated with immunoSEQ multiplex PCR, while TCRdb's copy carries only in-frame clones and drops some. The sample has 110,000 or so clones, around 89% seen once. The CDR3 is 13 residues long. Germline V gene data show CDR1 as SQVTM and CDR2 as ANQGSEA. Trimming pared 6 bases from V and 1 base from J, leaving 10 bases between. With respect to this clone: Its antigen is still unknown.

This sample comprised peripheral blood, obtained 28 days after the second AZD1222 dose. This clonotype was sampled from an adult who received the AZD1222 COVID-19 vaccine. V and J are TRBV29-1 and TRBJ1-3; perhaps TRBD1 as D (5 bases). This CDR3 reads CSVGWGSGNTIYF. CDR3 nucleotide sequence: TGCAGCGTGGGATGGGGGTCTGGAAACACCATATATTTT.